The T cell receptor beta chain described here comes from a study of identical twins. Study-wide findings and caveats: Conclusions rested on cross-sectional statistics rather than following the same donors.

TCRdb redid the calling of the 5' RACE reads with MiXCR, one entry per CDR3 protein. The sample carries some 1,600,000 distinct CDR3 sequences, about 30% recorded once. This clonotype has a handful of counts. Its antigen is unknown. The germline V gene has CDR1 MNHEY and CDR2 SMNVEV (reference sequence). The J segment lost 1 base and the V segment lost 8 bases, leaving 6 bases of the junction unmatched. There are 14 residues in the CDR3. The clonotype originates from a newborn girl in good health. The sequenced sample consisted of cord blood. The chain combines TRBV27 with TRBJ1-1; 8 bases agree with TRBD1. CDR3 amino acids: CASGSTGANTEAFF. CDR3 sequence (DNA): TGTGCCAGCGGATCGACAGGGGCGAACACTGAAGCTTTCTTT.